This T cell receptor beta chain is from a study of OX40 agonist ivuxolimab in advanced cancers. This clone came up a few times. At one boundary the junction diverges from the germline segment, which might be a read error. TCRdb's table, derived via immunoSEQ multiplex PCR, lists solely in-frame clones and lacks some. The sample carries around 43,000 clones, about 89% recorded once. The germline gives CDR1 SSHAT, CDR2 FNYEAQ (reference sequence). This CDR3 has 14 amino acids. This TCR was sampled from an adult with an advanced solid tumor such as melanoma, head and neck, liver or kidney cancer. Sequences were derived from CD4+ or CD8+ T cells sorted from blood, sampled in a trial of the OX40 agonist ivuxolimab. This chain connects TRBV7-7 to TRBJ2-1; D gene ambiguous. CDR3 loop: CASSLRWDVDEQFF. CDR3 nucleotide sequence: TGTGCTAGCAGCTTAAGGTGGGATGTCGATGAGCAGTTCTTC.